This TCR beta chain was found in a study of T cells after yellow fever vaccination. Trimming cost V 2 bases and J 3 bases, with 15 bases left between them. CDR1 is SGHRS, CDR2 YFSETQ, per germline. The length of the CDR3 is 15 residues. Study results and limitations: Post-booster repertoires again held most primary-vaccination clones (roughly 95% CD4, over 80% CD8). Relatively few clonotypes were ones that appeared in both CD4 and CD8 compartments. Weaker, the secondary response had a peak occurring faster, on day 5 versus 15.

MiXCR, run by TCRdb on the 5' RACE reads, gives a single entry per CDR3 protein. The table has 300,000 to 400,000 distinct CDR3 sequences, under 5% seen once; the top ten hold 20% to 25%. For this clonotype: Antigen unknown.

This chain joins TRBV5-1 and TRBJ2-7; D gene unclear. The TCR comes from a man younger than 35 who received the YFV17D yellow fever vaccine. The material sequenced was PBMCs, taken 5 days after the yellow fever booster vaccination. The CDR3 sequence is CASSLKAPDIYEQYF. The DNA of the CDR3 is TGCGCCAGCAGCTTAAAGGCTCCAGATATCTACGAGCAGTACTTC.